This TCR beta chain was sequenced in a study of metastatic and nonmetastatic thyroid tumors (dated by TCRdb to 2018 to 2020). Study-wide context: Repertoires were compared across peripheral blood and tumor or nodule tissue samples from malignant and benign thyroid patients. What the authors observed across the whole study: In both blood and tumor samples, TCR beta diversity was reported to be significantly higher in malignant tumors than in benign nodules.

As for this clone: The target of this receptor is not known. Within one base of it there is no much larger clone, and no base qualities were kept.

CDR1 and CDR2 (MGHRA, YSYEKL) derive from the germline V gene. The V and J ends are trimmed by 1 base and 3 bases, leaving 9 bases between them. The CDR3 covers 15 residues, taking in both the cysteine and the phenylalanine. Just the 45-base CDR3 DNA is kept, in frame starting at base 1. Receptor libraries were prepared by PCR. Sequencing relied on an Illumina HiSeq 4000. The TCR beta-chain CDR3 region of each patient was profiled by high-throughput sequencing. As for the authors' bioinformatics: The researchers built a classifier to tell apart papillary thyroid cancer patients with distant metastasis, based on CDR3 differences among clinicopathological groups. Repertoire diversity was assessed with the Shannon index, and tumor-blood repertoire similarity with the Morisita-Horn index. TCRdb took the public reads, trimmed them with fastp at Q25, ran MiXCR for clone calling and kept in-frame beta chains. The V and J calls shown here were made by TCRdb, not taken from the authors' results. The sample table lists 20,000 or so clones, 23% of them with a count of one. The top ten clones comprise roughly two thirds of the sample.

Before undergoing thyroid surgery, none of the patients had been given any kind of treatment. Patient clinical samples collected from the early 2010s to the late 2010s were retrospectively analysed using T-cell receptor beta sequencing. Sequenced sample: blood. This clonotype was sampled from a male donor with papillary thyroid cancer or a benign thyroid nodule (not recorded which). Some clones in this sample may be carry-over from other donors' samples. The rearranged segments are TRBV4-1 and TRBJ1-4, with a weak D call of TRBD1 (5 bases match). The nucleotide sequence reads as follows: TGCGCCAGCAGCCAAGTCTGGGGGGCTAATGAAAAACTGTTTTTT. This translates into CASSQVWGANEKLFF.